The rows below give T cell receptor beta chains drawn from one sample of a study of molecular identifiers for immune sequencing clone quantification. One entry per CDR3 protein results from TCRdb running MiXCR on the PCR reads. The sample consists of a few hundred thousand distinct CDR3 sequences, 24% of them appearing once. Sequencing input: naive CD8+ T cells from blood, with Jurkat cell RNA spiked in. The source is a human donor in good health. Some libraries in this study had Jurkat cell RNA spiked in. Both conserved end residues are part of each CDR3. D genes are given only for firm matches. A clone size is listed for some rows: how often the clone was seen (once, few, many), or a class if it is expanded.

J gene	clone size	V gene	D gene	CDR3 DNA	CDR3 protein
TRBJ1-5	few	TRBV6-2/TRBV6-3	TRBD1	TGTGCCAGCAGTCCCATACAGGGGGCGAGAAGTCAGCCCCAGCATTTT	CASSPIQGARSQPQHF
TRBJ1-2	.	TRBV6-5	.	TGTGCCAGCAACCCTAAATCCATGGGGGCATCAGATGGCTACACCTTC	CASNPKSMGASDGYTF
TRBJ2-2	few	TRBV12-5	.	TGTGCTAGTCGGGATATCACCGGGGAGCTGTTTTTT	CASRDITGELFF
TRBJ2-7	few	TRBV5-4	TRBD1	TGTGCCAGCAGCCCCGTGGACAGGGTGGGCGAGCAGTACTTC	CASSPVDRVGEQYF
TRBJ2-7	.	TRBV5-1	.	TGCGCCAGCAGCTTGCCACAGGGAGACGAGCGGTACTTC	CASSLPQGDERYF
TRBJ2-7	.	TRBV10-3	TRBD1	TGTGCCAGCGGACAGGGAGGCGAGCAGTACTTC	CASGQGGEQYF
TRBJ1-1	many	TRBV7-9	.	TGTGCCATCAAAGAGGGTGTGGGAGCTTTCTTT	CAIKEGVGAFF
TRBJ2-7	many	TRBV2	TRBD2	TGTGCCAGCAGCCTGATGACAGCGGGAGGAAGCTCCTACGAGCAGTACTTC	CASSLMTAGGSSYEQYF
TRBJ1-6	few	TRBV4-3	.	TGCGCCAGCAGCCAAGACCGGGATGTTAATTCACCCCTCCACTTT	CASSQDRDVNSPLHF
TRBJ1-1	few	TRBV4-1	.	TGCGCCAGCAGCCACCTAACAGGCCCGAACACTGAAGCTTTCTTT	CASSHLTGPNTEAFF
TRBJ2-7	few	TRBV4-1	.	TGCGCCAGCAGCCAAGGAACGGAATCAGGGTTCTACGAGCAGTACTTC	CASSQGTESGFYEQYF
TRBJ2-1	.	TRBV29-1	.	TGCAGCGTCCCTACCCCCGGTGAGCAGTTCTTC	CSVPTPGEQFF
TRBJ1-1	.	TRBV27	.	TGTGCCAGCAGCTGGCTGAGTAACTCCGGTAAAGCTTTCTTT	CASSWLSNSGKAFF
TRBJ2-3	.	TRBV5-1	TRBD2	TGCGCCAGCAGCGCAGGCCACGCGGGAGGTACTCTAGATACGCAGTATTTT	CASSAGHAGGTLDTQYF
TRBJ2-3	.	TRBV19	.	TGTGCCAGTAGCACGGCTAGCCCAGCTACGCAGTATTTT	CASSTASPATQYF
TRBJ1-2	few	TRBV4-3	.	TGCGCCAGCAGCCAAGAAACAGCCGACTATGGCTACACCTTC	CASSQETADYGYTF
TRBJ1-1	few	TRBV24-1	.	TGTGCCACCCCCAGTCGTGTCGGGGGCCCGCCGGACACTGAAGCTTTCTTT	CATPSRVGGPPDTEAFF
TRBJ1-1	few	TRBV19	TRBD1	TGTGCCAGTAGTGTGACAGGGTCCTCCACTGAAGCTTTCTTT	CASSVTGSSTEAFF
TRBJ2-5	many	TRBV2	.	TGTGCCAGCAGTAAATTTTGGGAAGAGACCCAGTACTTC	CASSKFWEETQYF
TRBJ1-4	.	TRBV4-1	TRBD1	TGCGCCAGCAGCACGGACAGGGGGGATGAAAAACTGTTTTTT	CASSTDRGDEKLFF
TRBJ1-1	few	TRBV13	.	TGTGCCAGCAGCCCACAGGGTAGTGAGGGAGGGGACACTGAAGCTTTCTTT	CASSPQGSEGGDTEAFF
TRBJ1-5	few	TRBV27	.	TGTGCCAGCAGTTTAGTGGGGCCTAATCAGCCCCAGCATTTT	CASSLVGPNQPQHF
TRBJ2-2	.	TRBV6-2/TRBV6-3	TRBD1	TGTGCCAGCAATGGACAGGAGAGAGCCGGGGAGCTGTTTTTT	CASNGQERAGELFF
TRBJ2-1	.	TRBV29-1	TRBD2	TGCAGCCTGTCGGTAGCGGGACCTAGCTCCTACAATGAGCAGCTCTTC	CSLSVAGPSSYNEQLF
TRBJ1-4	few	TRBV6-2/TRBV6-3	.	TGTGCCAGCAGTTCTCTGACAGGAGAATCTAATGAAAAACTGTTTTTT	CASSSLTGESNEKLFF
TRBJ2-3	few	TRBV7-6	.	TGTGCCAGCAGCTGGGCGGGGGCCCGGGGTGGAGATACGCAGTATTTT	CASSWAGARGGDTQYF
TRBJ1-1	few	TRBV20-1	TRBD1	TGCAGTGCTAGAGGGGCTTGGACAGGGAGATTCACTGAAGCTTTCTTT	CSARGAWTGRFTEAFF
TRBJ2-5	few	TRBV28	TRBD2	TGTGCCAGCAGGTCGACTAGCGGGAGGGCAGAGACCCAGTACTTC	CASRSTSGRAETQYF
TRBJ2-7	.	TRBV7-9	TRBD1	TGTGCCAGCAGCGACTGGGACAGGGGTAGTTACGAGCAGTACTTC	CASSDWDRGSYEQYF
TRBJ2-3	few	TRBV4-2	TRBD2	TGTGCCAGCAGCCAAGATCGGTACGGGAGGCCCCCAGATACGCAGTATTTT	CASSQDRYGRPPDTQYF
TRBJ2-7	few	TRBV5-1	.	TGCGCCAGCAGCTTGTACGCAGACTACGAGCAGTACTTC	CASSLYADYEQYF
TRBJ1-5	many	TRBV6-5	.	TGTGCCAGCAGTTACTTAAAGTTCCAGCCCCAGCATTTT	CASSYLKFQPQHF
TRBJ1-1	many	TRBV29-1	.	TGCAGCGTTGAAGGACAGGCCAGTAACACTGAAGCTTTCTTT	CSVEGQASNTEAFF
TRBJ2-3	many	TRBV7-9	.	TGTGCCAGCAGCTGGGAGGTCGTGGATACGCAGTATTTT	CASSWEVVDTQYF
TRBJ2-7	.	TRBV5-1	.	TGCGCCAGCAGCTTGGCCTGGACCGACGAGCAGTACTTC	CASSLAWTDEQYF
TRBJ2-7	many	TRBV24-1	TRBD1	TGTGCCACCAGTGACTCCGGACAGGGATCCTACGAGCAGTACTTC	CATSDSGQGSYEQYF